Reported below is one T cell receptor (beta chain). Its antigen remains unknown. The V end lost 2 bases, the J end lost 2 bases, and 8 bases lay between the germline ends. The CDR3 is made up of 14 amino acids. Looked up from germline, CDR1 is MNHEY and CDR2 is SVGEGT. The entry originates in a study of identical twins' blood T cells. Study context: Approximately twelve libraries, six alpha and six beta, gave 45 million to 50 million reads.

Findings and caveats of the study: Shared CDR3 clonotype counts between two donors mainly tracked the product of their cloneset sizes, twins included.

As processed by the authors: Per-library CDR3 reads ranged about 2.2 to 4 million; clonotypes, ~95,000 to ~550,000. One entry per CDR3 protein results from TCRdb running MiXCR on the 5' RACE reads. The V and J calls were not made by the authors but by TCRdb's processing. Among a few hundred thousand distinct CDR3 sequences, roughly 27% were seen once, and the ten largest hold about 6%. Sequenced input: PBMCs. The receptor comes from a woman aged 18 to 50 in good health. The chain carries TRBV6-2 or TRBV6-3 and TRBJ2-3; D is unresolved. CDR3: CASSYTLHTDTQYF. In nucleotides, the CDR3 is TGTGCCAGCAGTTACACTCTCCACACAGATACGCAGTATTTT.